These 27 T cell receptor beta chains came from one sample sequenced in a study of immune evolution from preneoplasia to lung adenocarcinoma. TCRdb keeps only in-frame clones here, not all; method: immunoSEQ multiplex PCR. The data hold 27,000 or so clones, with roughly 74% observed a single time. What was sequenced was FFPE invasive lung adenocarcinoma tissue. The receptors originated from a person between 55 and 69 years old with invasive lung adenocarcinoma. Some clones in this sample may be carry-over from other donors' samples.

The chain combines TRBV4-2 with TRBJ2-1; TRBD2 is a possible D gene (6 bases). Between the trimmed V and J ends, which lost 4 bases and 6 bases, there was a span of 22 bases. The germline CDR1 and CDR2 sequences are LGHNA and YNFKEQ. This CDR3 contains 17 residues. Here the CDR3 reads CASSPKRGLAPGNEQFF. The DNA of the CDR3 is TGTGCCAGCAGCCCCAAAAGGGGCCTAGCGCCAGGCAATGAGCAGTTCTTC.

The CDR3 region has the DNA TGTGCCAGCAGCTTAGCTCCGGGCCTCCCCCAAGAGACCCAGTACTTC. As protein: CASSLAPGLPQETQYF. The chain is built from TRBV7-2 and TRBJ2-5; the D is unclear. Germline values: CDR1 SGHTA, CDR2 FQGNSA. The V and J ends lost 0 bases and 1 base respectively, with 12 bases between them. CDR3 size: 16 residues.

The CDR3 sequence is CASSVPVGYEQYF. In DNA form, the CDR3 reads TGTGCCAGCAGTGTACCGGTAGGGTACGAGCAGTACTTC. The V gene is TRBV2, the J gene TRBJ2-7; D is undetermined. Germline CDR1 and CDR2: SNHLY and FYNNEI. V was pared by 4 bases and J by 4 bases, with 11 bases between. The CDR3 has 13 amino acids.

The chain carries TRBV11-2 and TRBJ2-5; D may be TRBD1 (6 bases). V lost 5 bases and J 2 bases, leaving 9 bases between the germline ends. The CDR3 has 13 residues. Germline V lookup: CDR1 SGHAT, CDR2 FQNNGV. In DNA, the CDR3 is TGTGCCAGCAGCCAGGGGTGGCAAGAGACCCAGTACTTC. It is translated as CASSQGWQETQYF.

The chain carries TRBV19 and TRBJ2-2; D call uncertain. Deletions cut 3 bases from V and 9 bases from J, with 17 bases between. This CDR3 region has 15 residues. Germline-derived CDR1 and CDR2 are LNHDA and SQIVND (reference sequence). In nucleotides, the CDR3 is TGTGCCAGTAGTATTAGGTGGCGAGGAACCAGGGAGCTGTTTTTT. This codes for CASSIRWRGTRELFF.

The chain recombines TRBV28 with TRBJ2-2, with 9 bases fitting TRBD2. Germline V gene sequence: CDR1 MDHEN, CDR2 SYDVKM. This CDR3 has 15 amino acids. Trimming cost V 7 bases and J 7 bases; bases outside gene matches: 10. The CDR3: CASTLAGVGGGELFF. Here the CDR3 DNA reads TGTGCCAGCACATTAGCGGGAGTCGGGGGCGGGGAGCTGTTTTTT.

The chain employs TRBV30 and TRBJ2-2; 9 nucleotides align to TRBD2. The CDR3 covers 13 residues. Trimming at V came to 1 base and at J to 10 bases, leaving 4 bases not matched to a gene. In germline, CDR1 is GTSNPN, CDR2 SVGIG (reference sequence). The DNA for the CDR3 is TGTGCCTGGAGTGGGACTAGCGCCTTGGAGCTGTTTTTT. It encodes CAWSGTSALELFF.

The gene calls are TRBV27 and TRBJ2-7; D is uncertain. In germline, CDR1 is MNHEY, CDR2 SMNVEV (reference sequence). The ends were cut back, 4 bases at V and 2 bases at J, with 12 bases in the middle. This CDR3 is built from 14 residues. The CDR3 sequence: CASSSTQPPYEQYF. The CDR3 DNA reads TGTGCCAGCAGTTCGACACAGCCCCCCTACGAGCAGTACTTC.

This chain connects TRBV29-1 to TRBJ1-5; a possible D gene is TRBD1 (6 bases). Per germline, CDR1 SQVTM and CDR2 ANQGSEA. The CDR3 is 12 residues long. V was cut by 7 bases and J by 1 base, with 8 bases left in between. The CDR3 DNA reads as TGCAGCGCCGGACAGAGCAATCAGCCCCAGCATTTT. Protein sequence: CSAGQSNQPQHF.

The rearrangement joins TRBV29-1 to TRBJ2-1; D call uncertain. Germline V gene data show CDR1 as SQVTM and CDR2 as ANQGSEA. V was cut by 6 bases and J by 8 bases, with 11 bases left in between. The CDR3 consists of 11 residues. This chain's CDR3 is CSVRTSHEQFF. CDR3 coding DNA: TGCAGCGTCCGCACGTCTCATGAGCAGTTCTTC.

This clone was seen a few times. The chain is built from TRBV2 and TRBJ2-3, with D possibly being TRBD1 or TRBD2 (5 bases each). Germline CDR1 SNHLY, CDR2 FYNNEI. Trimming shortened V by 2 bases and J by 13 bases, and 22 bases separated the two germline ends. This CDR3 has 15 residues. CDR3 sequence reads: CASSEMGPTSIGEYF. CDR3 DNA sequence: TGTGCCAGCAGTGAAATGGGGCCGACCTCGATCGGGGAGTATTTT.

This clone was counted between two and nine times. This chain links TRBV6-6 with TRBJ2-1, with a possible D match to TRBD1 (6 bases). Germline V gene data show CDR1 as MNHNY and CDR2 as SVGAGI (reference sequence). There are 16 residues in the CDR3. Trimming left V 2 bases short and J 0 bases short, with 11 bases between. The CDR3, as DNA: TGTGCCAGCAGTTACCGAACAGGGAGCTCCTACAATGAGCAGTTCTTC. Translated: CASSYRTGSSYNEQFF.

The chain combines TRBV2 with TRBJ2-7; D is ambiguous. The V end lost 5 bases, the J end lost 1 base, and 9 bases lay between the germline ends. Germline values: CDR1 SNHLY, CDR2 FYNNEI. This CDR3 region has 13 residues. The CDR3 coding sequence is TGTGCCAGCAGTAATGTGGAGTCCTACGAGCAGTACTTC. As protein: CASSNVESYEQYF.

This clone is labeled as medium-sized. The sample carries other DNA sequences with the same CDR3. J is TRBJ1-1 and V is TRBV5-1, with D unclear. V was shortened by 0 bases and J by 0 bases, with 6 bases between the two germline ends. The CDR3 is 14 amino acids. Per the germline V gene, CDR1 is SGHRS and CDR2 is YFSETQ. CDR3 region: CASSLDGMNTEAFF. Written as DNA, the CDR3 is TGCGCCAGCAGCTTGGACGGTATGAACACTGAAGCTTTCTTT.

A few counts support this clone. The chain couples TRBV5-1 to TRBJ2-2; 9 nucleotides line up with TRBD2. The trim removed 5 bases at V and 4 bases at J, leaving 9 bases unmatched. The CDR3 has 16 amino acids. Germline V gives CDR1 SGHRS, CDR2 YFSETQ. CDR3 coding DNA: TGCGCCAGCAGTCGTAGCGGGAGTGCGGGCACCGGGGAGCTGTTTTTT. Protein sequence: CASSRSGSAGTGELFF.

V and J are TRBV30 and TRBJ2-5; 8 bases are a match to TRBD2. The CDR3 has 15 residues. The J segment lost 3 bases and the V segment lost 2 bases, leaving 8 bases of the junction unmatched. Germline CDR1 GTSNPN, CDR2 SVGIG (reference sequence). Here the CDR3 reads CAWSPGTRREETQYF. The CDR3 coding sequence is TGTGCCTGGAGTCCCGGGACTAGGAGAGAAGAGACCCAGTACTTC.

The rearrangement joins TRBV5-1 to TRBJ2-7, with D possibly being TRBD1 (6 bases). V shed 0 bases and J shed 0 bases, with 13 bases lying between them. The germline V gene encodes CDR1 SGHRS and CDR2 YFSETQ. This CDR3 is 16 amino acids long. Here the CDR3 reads CASSLGAGGGSYEQYF. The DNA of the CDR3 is TGCGCCAGCAGCTTGGGGGCTGGGGGCGGCTCCTACGAGCAGTACTTC. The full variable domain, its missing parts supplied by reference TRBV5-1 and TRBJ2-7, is KAGVTQTPRYLIKTRGQQVTLSCSPISGHRSVSWYQQTPGQGLQFLFEYFSETQRNKGNFPGRFSGRQFSNSRSEMNVSTLELGDSALYLCASSLGAGGGSYEQYFGPGTRLTVT.

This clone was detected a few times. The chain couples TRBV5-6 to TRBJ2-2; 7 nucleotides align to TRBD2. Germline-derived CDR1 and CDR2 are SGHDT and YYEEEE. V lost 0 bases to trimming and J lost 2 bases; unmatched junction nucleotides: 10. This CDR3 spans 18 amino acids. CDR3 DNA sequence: TGTGCCAGCAGCTTGGTGGCTAGCGGAATTATAAACACCGGGGAGCTGTTTTTT. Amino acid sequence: CASSLVASGIINTGELFF. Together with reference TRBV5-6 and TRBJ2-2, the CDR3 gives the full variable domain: DAGVTQSPTHLIKTRGQQVTLRCSPKSGHDTVSWYQQALGQGPQFIFQYYEEEERQRGNFPDRFSGHQFPNYSSELNVNALLLGDSALYLCASSLVASGIINTGELFFGEGSRLTVL.

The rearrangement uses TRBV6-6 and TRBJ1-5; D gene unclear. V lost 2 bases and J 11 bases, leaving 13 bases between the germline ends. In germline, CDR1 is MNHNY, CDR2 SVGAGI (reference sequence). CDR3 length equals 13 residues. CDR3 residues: CASSYVNKVAQHF. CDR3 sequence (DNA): TGTGCCAGCAGTTACGTAAATAAGGTAGCCCAGCATTTT.

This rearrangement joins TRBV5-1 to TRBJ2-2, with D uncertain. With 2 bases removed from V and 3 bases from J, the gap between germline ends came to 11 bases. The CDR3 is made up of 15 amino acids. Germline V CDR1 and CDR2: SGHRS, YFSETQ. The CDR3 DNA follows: TGCGCCAGCAGCTTTAGGGCAGCCGACACCGGGGAGCTGTTTTTT. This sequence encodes CASSFRAADTGELFF.

The CDR3 region is CASSGLATDSYEQYF. Here the CDR3 DNA reads TGTGCCAGCAGCGGACTAGCGACTGACTCCTACGAGCAGTACTTC. The chain links TRBV7-3 to TRBJ2-7, with 9 nucleotides matching TRBD2. Germline-derived CDR1 and CDR2 are SGHTA and FQGTGA. V was pared by 5 bases and J by 0 bases, with 5 bases of the junction left unmatched. CDR3 length equals 15 residues.

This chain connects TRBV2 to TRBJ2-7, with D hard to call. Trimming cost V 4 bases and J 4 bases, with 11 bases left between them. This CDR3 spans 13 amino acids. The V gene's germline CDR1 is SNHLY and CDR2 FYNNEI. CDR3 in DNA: TGTGCCAGCAGTGTATCTAGGGCGTACGAGCAGTACTTC. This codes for CASSVSRAYEQYF. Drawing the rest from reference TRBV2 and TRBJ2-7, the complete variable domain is EPEVTQTPSHQVTQMGQEVILRCVPISNHLYFYWYRQILGQKVEFLVSFYNNEISEKSEIFDDQFSVERPDGSNFTLKIRSTKLEDSAMYFCASSVSRAYEQYFGPGTRLTVT.

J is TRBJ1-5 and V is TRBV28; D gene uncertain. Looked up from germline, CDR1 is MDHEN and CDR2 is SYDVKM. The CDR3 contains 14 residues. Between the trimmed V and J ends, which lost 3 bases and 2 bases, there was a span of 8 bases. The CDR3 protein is CASSFDGGNQPQHF. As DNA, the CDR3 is TGTGCCAGCAGTTTCGACGGCGGCAATCAGCCCCAGCATTTT.

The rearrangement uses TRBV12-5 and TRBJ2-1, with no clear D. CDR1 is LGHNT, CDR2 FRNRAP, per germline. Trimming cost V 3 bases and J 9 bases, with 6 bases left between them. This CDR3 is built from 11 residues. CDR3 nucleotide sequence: TGTGCTAGTGGTTTCGGACGTGAGCAGTTCTTC. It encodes CASGFGREQFF.

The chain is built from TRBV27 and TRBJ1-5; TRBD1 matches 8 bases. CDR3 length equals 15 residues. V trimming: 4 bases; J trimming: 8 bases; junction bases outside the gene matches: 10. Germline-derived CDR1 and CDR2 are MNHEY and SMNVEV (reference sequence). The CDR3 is CASSSQQGGQKPQHF. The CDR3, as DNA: TGTGCCAGCAGTTCTCAACAGGGGGGACAAAAGCCCCAGCATTTT.

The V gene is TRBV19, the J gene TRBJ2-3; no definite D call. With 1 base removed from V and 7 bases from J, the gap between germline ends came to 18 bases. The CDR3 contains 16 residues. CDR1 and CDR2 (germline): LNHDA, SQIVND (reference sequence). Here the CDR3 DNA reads TGTGCCAGTAGTATAGCCCGCAACCGCGTAGGGAATACGCAGTATTTT. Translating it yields CASSIARNRVGNTQYF. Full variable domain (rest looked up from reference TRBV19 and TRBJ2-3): DGGITQSPKYLFRKEGQNVTLSCEQNLNHDAMYWYRQDPGQGLRLIYYSQIVNDFQKGDIAEGYSVSREKKESFPLTVTSAQKNPTAFYLCASSIARNRVGNTQYFGPGTRLTVL.

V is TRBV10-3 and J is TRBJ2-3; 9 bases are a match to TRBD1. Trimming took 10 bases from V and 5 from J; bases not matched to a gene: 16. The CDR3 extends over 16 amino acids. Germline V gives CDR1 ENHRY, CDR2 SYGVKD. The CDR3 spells CANSDPDRGFGDTQYF. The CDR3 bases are TGTGCCAACTCCGACCCGGACAGGGGTTTTGGAGATACGCAGTATTTT.